This TCR beta chain was identified in a study of vaccination effects on CD4 cells after COVID-19. Study overall: Under the ViraFEST assay, PBMC were stimulated with viral peptide pools so that antigen-specific CD4+ T cells expanded. Sequencing was performed afterwards. Subjects were given two BNT162b2 or mRNA-1273 vaccine doses. General study findings and limits: Few convalescent patients were studied, and early post-infection samples were lacking.

Clones were sequenced by immunoSEQ multiplex PCR, and TCRdb holds only the in-frame ones, with some missing. The data contain 37,000 or so clones, 65% to 85% of them singletons. This CDR3 is built from 16 residues. Trimming shortened V by 9 bases and J by 2 bases, and 21 bases separated the two germline ends. The germline CDR1 and CDR2 sequences are LNHDA and SQIVND (reference sequence). Researchers isolated CD4+ T cells once roughly nine days of culture had elapsed. For this clone: Its antigen remains unknown.

The chain couples TRBV19 to TRBJ2-3; a weak D match, TRBD2 (7 bases). This receptor was identified in a human donor who received a COVID-19 vaccine. This material consisted of CD4+ T cells from PBMCs cultured without peptide, taken before COVID-19 vaccination. In DNA form, the CDR3 reads TGTGCCAGCCGACGCCGGGGGGCCGTCAACACAGATACGCAGTATTTT. This codes for CASRRRGAVNTDTQYF.